This entry lists 23 T cell receptor beta chains sequenced from one sample in a study of T cell changes during pregnancy in multiple sclerosis. The method was immunoSEQ multiplex PCR; TCRdb's version includes in-frame clones alone and lacks a portion of them. The sample lists 40,000 to 60,000 clones; almost 95% were seen once. Specimen: CD4+ T cells from peripheral blood mononuclear cells, collected in the third trimester of pregnancy. The receptors here all came from a female donor with multiple sclerosis, enrolled in a pregnancy study.

A note on this clone: One junction end disagrees with the germline gene, perhaps due to a read error. This chain joins TRBV4-1 and TRBJ2-3; 7 nucleotides align to TRBD2. Germline assignment: CDR1 MGHRA and CDR2 YSYEKL. The CDR3 covers 16 residues. As DNA, the CDR3 is TGCGCCAGCAGTCAAGTAAGCGGGGTCAGAGTCGATACGCAGTATTTT. It codes for CASSQVSGVRVDTQYF.

The V and J genes are TRBV30 and TRBJ1-1, with 11 bases lining up with TRBD1. Looked up from germline, CDR1 is GTSNPN and CDR2 is SVGIG (reference sequence). The CDR3 loop spans 15 amino acids. J gave up 6 bases and V 4 bases, and 10 bases lay outside the gene matches. CDR3 in amino acids: CAWTGQGAILAEAFF. DNA of the CDR3: TGTGCCTGGACCGGACAGGGGGCGATCTTAGCTGAAGCTTTCTTT.

The chain employs TRBV19 and TRBJ1-6; the D gene is possibly TRBD1 (5 bases). The length of the CDR3 is 12 residues. Per germline, CDR1 LNHDA and CDR2 SQIVND (reference sequence). V lost 11 bases, J lost 9 bases, and 14 bases lay in between. CDR3 in amino acids: CASAGVGSPLHF. The CDR3 DNA is TGTGCCTCGGCGGGGGTCGGTTCACCCCTCCACTTT.

The rearrangement links TRBV19 to TRBJ1-1, with a weak D call TRBD1 (6 bases). Germline CDR1 reads LNHDA; CDR2 reads SQIVND (reference sequence). This CDR3 region has 14 residues. Trimming pared 5 bases from V and 1 base from J, leaving 11 bases between. CDR3 coding DNA: TGTGCCAGTAGTTCACAGGGCCCGAACACTGAAGCTTTCTTT. It translates to CASSSQGPNTEAFF.

The rearrangement links TRBV4-3 to TRBJ2-1; TRBD1 aligns across 7 bases. CDR1 and CDR2 (germline): LGHNA, YSLEER. The V segment lost 3 bases and the J segment 4 bases; nucleotides outside the gene matches: 6. The CDR3 length is 15 residues. This CDR3 reads CASSHLTGQYNEQFF. CDR3 DNA: TGCGCCAGCAGCCACCTAACGGGACAGTACAATGAGCAGTTCTTC.

A remark on this clone: The sample has other DNA sequences that encode this CDR3 too. The CDR3 DNA reads as TGTGCCAGCAGTTTAGCGGGGGGTAGGGAGACCCAGTACTTC. Its protein is CASSLAGGRETQYF. This rearrangement joins TRBV27 to TRBJ2-5; 8 bases line up with TRBD2. The CDR3 is made up of 14 amino acids. The V gene's germline CDR1 is MNHEY and CDR2 SMNVEV (reference sequence). V was clipped by 2 bases and J by 5 bases; unmatched bases: 4.

The chain couples TRBV30 to TRBJ2-1, with D perhaps TRBD1 (7 bases). The germline V gene encodes CDR1 GTSNPN and CDR2 SVGIG (reference sequence). The CDR3 extends over 13 amino acids. V lost 3 bases to trimming and J lost 8 bases, with 14 bases between them. The CDR3, as DNA: TGTGCCTGGAGCCAGGGGGGCCGGGATGAGCAGTTCTTC. Translated: CAWSQGGRDEQFF.

The rearrangement joins TRBV7-2 to TRBJ2-5, with D unresolved. With 4 bases removed from V and 5 bases from J, the gap between germline ends came to 5 bases. This CDR3 has 11 amino acids. The germline V gene encodes CDR1 SGHTA and CDR2 FQGNSA. CDR3 coding DNA: TGTGCCAGCAGCTCTCAGGAGACCCAGTACTTC. It encodes CASSSQETQYF. Variable domain in full (rest from reference TRBV7-2 and TRBJ2-5): GAGVSQSPSNKVTEKGKDVELRCDPISGHTALYWYRQSLGQGLEFLIYFQGNSAPDKSGLPSDRFSAERTGGSVSTLTIQRTQQEDSAVYLCASSSQETQYFGPGTRLLVL.

The genes are TRBV7-2 and TRBJ1-6; a weak D match, TRBD1 (5 bases). Trimming cost V 5 bases and J 0 bases, with 14 bases left between them. The CDR3 length is 17 residues. Germline CDR1 and CDR2: SGHTA and FQGNSA. The CDR3 nucleotides read TGTGCCAGCAGCCCACGGGGGGGGAGCTCCTATAATTCACCCCTCCACTTT. This gives the protein CASSPRGGSSYNSPLHF.

The rearrangement links TRBV5-4 to TRBJ2-3; a possible D gene is TRBD1 (5 bases). Trimming took 4 bases from V and 5 from J, leaving 11 bases between them. This CDR3 spans 13 amino acids. CDR1 and CDR2 from the germline V gene are SGHNT and YYREEE (reference sequence). The CDR3 DNA reads as TGTGCCAGCAGCACCGACAGAGTAGATACGCAGTATTTT. Encoded protein: CASSTDRVDTQYF.

This clone showed up just a few times. This chain links TRBV13 with TRBJ1-1; D possibly corresponds to TRBD1 (6 bases). The germline CDR1 and CDR2 sequences are PRHDT and FYEKMQ (reference sequence). The CDR3 has 14 amino acids. V was shortened by 7 bases and J by 2 bases, with 14 bases between the two germline ends. The CDR3 region is CASKRGQINTEAFF. In nucleotides, the CDR3 is TGTGCCAGCAAAAGAGGACAGATTAACACTGAAGCTTTCTTT.

Here the CDR3 reads CASSVGGGDYEQYF. The DNA of the CDR3 is TGTGCCAGCAGCGTTGGCGGGGGCGACTACGAGCAGTACTTC. The chain has TRBV9 and TRBJ2-7; a possible D gene is TRBD2 (7 bases). The CDR3 loop spans 14 amino acids. Germline CDR1 SGDLS, CDR2 YYNGEE. V shed 2 bases and J shed 3 bases, with 12 bases lying between them.

The rearrangement links TRBV6-5 to TRBJ1-2; D perhaps matches TRBD1 (5 bases). Per germline, CDR1 MNHEY and CDR2 SVGAGI. Trimming cost V 6 bases and J 0 bases, with 14 bases left between them. The CDR3 covers 15 residues. The DNA of the CDR3 is TGTGCCAGCAGCGGAGGGGCTCCCCCTAACTATGGCTACACCTTC. Translation: CASSGGAPPNYGYTF.

The rearrangement joins TRBV18 to TRBJ2-1, with 10 bases lining up with TRBD1. Germline CDR1 and CDR2: KGHSH and LQKENI. The CDR3 runs to 16 residues. Losses at the gene ends were 3 bases for V and 2 bases for J; bases not matched to a gene: 4. CDR3 sequence reads: CASSPPGTGAYNEQFF. CDR3 nucleotide sequence: TGTGCCAGCTCACCTCCCGGGACAGGGGCCTACAATGAGCAGTTCTTC. Supplemented by reference TRBV18 and TRBJ2-1, the full variable domain reads NAGVMQNPRHLVRRRGQEARLRCSPMKGHSHVYWYRQLPEEGLKFMVYLQKENIIDESGMPKERFSAEFPKEGPSILRIQQVVRGDSAAYFCASSPPGTGAYNEQFFGPGTRLTVL.

This clone was seen a few times. CDR3 sequence reads: CASSIDRGNSPLHF. The CDR3 coding sequence is TGTGCCAGTAGTATAGACAGGGGGAATTCACCCCTCCACTTT. The rearrangement links TRBV19 to TRBJ1-6, with 7 nucleotides matching TRBD1. The CDR3 has 14 residues. Trimming cost V 0 bases and J 7 bases; bases outside gene matches: 0. Germline CDR1 is LNHDA and CDR2 is SQIVND (reference sequence).

V and J are TRBV27 and TRBJ2-3; 8 bases line up with TRBD2. The CDR3 is made up of 19 amino acids. Germline CDR1 is MNHEY and CDR2 is SMNVEV (reference sequence). V shed 1 base and J 0 bases; nucleotides not matched to a gene: 12. The CDR3 nucleotides read TGTGCCAGCAGTTTATTTCGGCGGGGGGCCCAAATCAGCACAGATACGCAGTATTTT. Amino acid sequence: CASSLFRRGAQISTDTQYF.

This chain connects TRBV6-1 to TRBJ2-3, with D tentatively TRBD2 (5 bases). The germline gives CDR1 MNHNS, CDR2 SASEGT. The length of the CDR3 is 13 residues. Trimming stripped 5 bases from V and 6 bases from J, with 12 bases between. DNA of the CDR3: TGTGCCAGCAGTCCCCGGAGAGGGGATACGCAGTATTTT. Translating gives CASSPRRGDTQYF.

V is TRBV10-3 and J is TRBJ1-1; 10 nucleotides agree with TRBD1. V was pared by 10 bases and J by 4 bases, with 3 bases of the junction left unmatched. The CDR3 is made up of 12 amino acids. CDR1 is ENHRY, CDR2 SYGVKD, per germline. CDR3 sequence reads: CATRTGGTEAFF. The DNA for the CDR3 is TGTGCCACTCGGACAGGGGGCACTGAAGCTTTCTTT.

The J gene is TRBJ1-2, the V gene TRBV10-3; possible D gene TRBD1, 5 bases. This CDR3 has 14 residues. Germline V gene sequence: CDR1 ENHRY, CDR2 SYGVKD. With 4 bases removed from V and 4 bases from J, the gap between germline ends came to 13 bases. In DNA form, the CDR3 reads TGTGCCATCAGTGGGGGGGATTATACCTATGGCTACACCTTC. Protein sequence: CAISGGDYTYGYTF.

This chain links TRBV11-2 with TRBJ1-2; D not resolved. The CDR3 consists of 15 residues. V was trimmed by 1 base and J by 4 bases, leaving 13 bases between them. Per germline, CDR1 SGHAT and CDR2 FQNNGV. The CDR3 is CASSLASDTPYGYTF. In DNA form, the CDR3 reads TGTGCCAGCAGCTTAGCGTCAGACACGCCCTATGGCTACACCTTC.

The chain recombines TRBV4-3 with TRBJ2-3; D is perhaps TRBD2 (7 bases). From germline, CDR1 is LGHNA and CDR2 YSLEER. V gave up 1 base and J gave up 3 bases, with 17 bases separating them. The CDR3 consists of 17 residues. For the CDR3, the DNA is TGCGCCAGCAGCCAAGTCGGGGGGAGGGGGGCGACAGATACGCAGTATTTT. It specifies CASSQVGGRGATDTQYF.

The chain is built from TRBV9 and TRBJ2-2, with 10 bases that match TRBD2. The CDR3 has 14 residues. Looked up from germline, CDR1 is SGDLS and CDR2 is YYNGEE. Trimming took 4 bases from V and 5 from J; bases not matched to a gene: 2. CDR3 sequence (DNA): TGTGCCAGCAGCCCGACTAGCGGGACCGGGGAGCTGTTTTTT. Amino acids: CASSPTSGTGELFF.

The chain carries TRBV9 and TRBJ2-7, with 7 bases matching TRBD1. Germline CDR1 reads SGDLS; CDR2 reads YYNGEE. This CDR3 region has 14 residues. The junction had 5 bases not matched to a gene; V was cut back by 3 bases and J by 2 bases. Here the CDR3 reads CASSAGQSPYEQYF. CDR3 nucleotides: TGTGCCAGCAGCGCGGGACAGTCTCCCTACGAGCAGTACTTC.